What follows describes a single TCR beta chain. In the same sample, other DNA sequences code for this CDR3. The CDR3 totals 15 residues. CDR1 KGHSH and CDR2 LQKENI come from the germline V gene. Trimming stripped 6 bases from V and 1 base from J, with 16 bases between. The source of the sample is a study of control samples from healthy donors and cancer patients. The data were produced by immunoSEQ multiplex PCR, yet TCRdb's version contains in-frame clones alone and is incomplete. Among some 160,000 clones listed, about 94% were seen once. This receptor was obtained from a woman in her twenties or thirties in good health. The rearrangement uses TRBV18 and TRBJ2-7; TRBD2 is a possible D gene (5 bases). Sample: blood. This chain's CDR3 is CASSPSRGSSYEQYF. CDR3 sequence (DNA): TGTGCCAGCTCGCCCAGTCGAGGGAGTTCCTACGAGCAGTACTTC.